A single sample gave rise to the 21 T cell receptor beta chains below, sequenced in a study of metastatic and nonmetastatic thyroid tumors. Using MiXCR, TCRdb reanalyzed the PCR reads. The sample gives around 50,000 clones, 25% to 35% of which show up once; approximately 15% is in the top ten. Each patient came to thyroid surgery without any prior treatment (of any kind). Sequencing input: blood. Source of these receptors: a female donor with papillary thyroid cancer or a benign thyroid nodule (not recorded which). Some clones in this sample may be carry-over from other donors' samples.

Only one count was recorded for this clone. The chain uses TRBV20-1 and TRBJ1-2; D perhaps matches TRBD1 (6 bases). Per germline, CDR1 DFQATT and CDR2 SNEGSKA (reference sequence). The CDR3 is made up of 14 amino acids. The V end lost 0 bases, the J end lost 6 bases, and 14 bases lay between the germline ends. For the CDR3, the DNA is TGCAGTGCTAGAGATCAGGGGAGTCATGATGGCTACACCTTC. Translating it yields CSARDQGSHDGYTF.

This clone was seen a handful of times. The V and J genes are TRBV2 and TRBJ2-7, with D perhaps matching TRBD2 (6 bases). The V end lost 7 bases, the J end lost 3 bases, and 10 bases lay between the germline ends. The CDR3 runs 12 residues. Germline loops: CDR1 SNHLY, CDR2 FYNNEI. This CDR3 reads CASKGGIYEQYF. CDR3 sequence (DNA): TGTGCCAGCAAAGGAGGGATCTACGAGCAGTACTTC.

The chain carries TRBV5-1 and TRBJ1-2; D perhaps matches TRBD1 (5 bases). V lost 1 base to trimming and J lost 6 bases, with 10 bases between them. CDR1 is SGHRS, CDR2 YFSETQ, per germline. The CDR3 contains 13 residues. CDR3 in DNA: TGCGCCAGCAGCTTGCAAGGGGATCATGGCTACACCTTC. Protein: CASSLQGDHGYTF.

V is TRBV28 and J is TRBJ1-1; D gene uncertain. The CDR3 covers 15 residues. The V gene lost 2 bases and the J gene lost 5 bases, with 15 bases spanning the gap. Germline V CDR1 and CDR2: MDHEN, SYDVKM. CDR3 loop: CASSLRRCGLTEAFF. CDR3 DNA: TGTGCCAGCAGTTTAAGGCGGTGCGGGTTAACTGAAGCTTTCTTT.

The CDR3 reads CAWRGQSRNQPQHF. As DNA, the CDR3 is TGTGCCTGGAGGGGACAGTCTAGAAATCAGCCCCAGCATTTT. The chain combines TRBV30 with TRBJ1-5; 7 nucleotides match TRBD1. Trimming took 3 bases from V and 4 from J; bases not matched to a gene: 6. This CDR3 has 14 residues. The germline V gene has CDR1 GTSNPN and CDR2 SVGIG (reference sequence).

The chain is built from TRBV6-1 and TRBJ2-5, with TRBD2 as a possible D gene (6 bases). This CDR3 spans 16 amino acids. With 4 bases removed from V and 4 bases from J, the gap between germline ends came to 19 bases. CDR1 and CDR2 from the germline V gene are MNHNS and SASEGT. Here the CDR3 reads CASSVKGGGVRETQYF. For the CDR3, the DNA is TGTGCCAGCAGTGTAAAGGGCGGAGGGGTTCGAGAGACCCAGTACTTC.

The V gene is TRBV11-2, the J gene TRBJ2-1; tentative D call: TRBD2 (6 bases). This CDR3 region has 15 residues. Trimming removed 1 base at V and 8 bases at J, with 15 bases between. Germline-derived CDR1 and CDR2 are SGHAT and FQNNGV. Here the CDR3 DNA reads TGTGCCAGCAGCTTAGCAACGGGAGCCCTCGATGAGCAGTTCTTC. It translates to CASSLATGALDEQFF.

Only a few counts were recorded for this clone. This chain connects TRBV5-1 to TRBJ1-2; the match to TRBD1 covers 8 bases. The CDR3 has 15 residues. The J segment lost 5 bases and the V segment lost 0 bases, leaving 6 bases of the junction unmatched. Germline V gives CDR1 SGHRS, CDR2 YFSETQ. CDR3 DNA: TGCGCCAGCAGCTTGGCGGGACAGGCTACGTATGGCTACACCTTC. Protein product: CASSLAGQATYGYTF.

This clone has ten or more counts. This chain uses TRBV24-1 with TRBJ1-1; 7 bases agree with TRBD1. This CDR3 has 15 amino acids. Trimming at V came to 3 bases and at J to 9 bases, leaving 12 bases not matched to a gene. The germline V gene has CDR1 KGHDR and CDR2 SFDVKD. The CDR3 spells CATSDNFGTAEKAFF. Written as DNA, the CDR3 is TGTGCCACCAGTGATAACTTCGGGACAGCAGAGAAAGCTTTCTTT.

This clone was found a few times. The chain carries TRBV6-2 or TRBV6-3 and TRBJ2-7; D remains ambiguous. The CDR3 has 13 residues. Germline lookup yields CDR1 MNHEY and CDR2 SVGEGT. V was cut by 1 base and J by 3 bases, with 7 bases left in between. CDR3 sequence: CASSYFDVYEQYF. The CDR3 region has the DNA TGTGCCAGCAGTTACTTTGATGTCTACGAGCAGTACTTC.

The chain combines TRBV20-1 with TRBJ2-7; D is possibly TRBD1 or TRBD2 (7 bases each). Trimming stripped 2 bases from V and 0 bases from J, with 20 bases between. CDR1 is DFQATT and CDR2 is SNEGSKA in the germline V gene (reference sequence). CDR3 size: 17 residues. Here the CDR3 reads CSARLTGRGQFSYEQYF. CDR3 nucleotides: TGCAGTGCTAGATTGACGGGGAGGGGGCAATTCTCCTACGAGCAGTACTTC.

In its sample, this clone was seen once. The CDR3 spells CASTLRGNTNEQFF. Written as DNA, the CDR3 is TGTGCCAGCACATTAAGGGGGAACACGAATGAGCAGTTCTTC. V and J are TRBV11-3 and TRBJ2-1, with D perhaps matching TRBD1 (6 bases). CDR1 is SGHNT, CDR2 YENEEA, per germline. CDR3 length: 14 residues. With 7 bases removed from V and 7 bases from J, the gap between germline ends came to 17 bases.

J is TRBJ2-2 and V is TRBV19; 7 bases fit TRBD1. V lost 7 bases to trimming and J lost 2 bases; unmatched junction nucleotides: 7. The CDR3 spans 15 residues. The germline gives CDR1 LNHDA, CDR2 SQIVND (reference sequence). Written as DNA, the CDR3 is TGTGCCAGTAATTACGGGACAGCAAACACCGGGGAGCTGTTTTTT. This codes for CASNYGTANTGELFF.

A word on this clone: A much larger clone differs by one base, so this may be a read error. V gene TRBV6-6 combines with J gene TRBJ2-7, with 7 bases aligning to TRBD1. Germline V lookup: CDR1 MNHNY, CDR2 SVGAGI (reference sequence). The CDR3 is made up of 16 amino acids. The V segment lost 0 bases and the J segment 3 bases; nucleotides outside the gene matches: 8. CDR3 in amino acids: CASSYSTGTVGYEQYF. The CDR3 DNA reads as TGTGCCAGCAGTTACTCGACCGGGACAGTGGGCTACGAGCAGTACTTC.

The rearrangement uses TRBV30 and TRBJ1-1; D is ambiguous. Trimming took 0 bases from V and 6 from J, leaving 17 bases between them. The CDR3 has 15 residues. The germline V gene has CDR1 GTSNPN and CDR2 SVGIG (reference sequence). The CDR3 nucleotides read TGTGCCTGGAGTGTACGAGAGGGTAACTTCGCTGAAGCTTTCTTT. Its protein is CAWSVREGNFAEAFF.

This clone occurred a few times. This rearrangement joins TRBV28 to TRBJ1-6, with 8 positions matching TRBD1. The CDR3 spans 12 residues. Germline CDR1 reads MDHEN; CDR2 reads SYDVKM. Germline trimming cut 2 bases from V and 14 bases from J; bases unmatched to any gene: 2. The CDR3 nucleotides read TGTGCCAGCAGTTTACACAGGGGGACCCTCCACTTT. It translates to CASSLHRGTLHF.

The rearrangement uses TRBV7-1 and TRBJ2-3; TRBD2 matches 14 bases. TRBV7-1 is an ORF; its function is uncertain. The CDR3 is 20 residues long. V shed 3 bases, J shed 3 bases, and the junction held 14 bases outside the gene matches. CDR3 bases: TGTGCCAGCAGCTCGGGACTAGCGGGAGTTTTCGGCCCGCCTACAGATACGCAGTATTTT. Encoded protein: CASSSGLAGVFGPPTDTQYF.

This clone was observed many times. The V gene is TRBV3-1, the J gene TRBJ2-7, with TRBD2 identical over 12 bases. The trim removed 3 bases at V and 2 bases at J, leaving 2 bases unmatched. Germline values: CDR1 LGHDT, CDR2 YNNKEL (reference sequence). This CDR3 has 15 amino acids. The CDR3 sequence: CASSHSSGRAYEQYF. The DNA for the CDR3 is TGTGCCAGCAGCCATTCTAGCGGGAGGGCCTACGAGCAGTACTTC.

In this sample, this clone turned up a few times. The chain couples TRBV15 to TRBJ2-7, with D tentatively TRBD1 (5 bases). V was trimmed by 0 bases and J by 5 bases, leaving 14 bases between them. The CDR3 sequence is 15 residues long. CDR1 and CDR2 (germline): LNHNV, YYDKDF (reference sequence). The DNA for the CDR3 is TGTGCCACCAGCAGAGATTTTTCAGGGTCCGACGAGCAGTACTTC. The encoded protein is CATSRDFSGSDEQYF.

This clone was counted only a few times. This chain connects TRBV11-2 to TRBJ2-1, with 9 bases identical to TRBD2. After removal of 5 bases from V and 0 bases from J, the junction contained 11 bases not matched to a gene. This CDR3 has 18 amino acids. Germline CDR1 SGHAT, CDR2 FQNNGV. CDR3 residues: CASSPLGSGGHSYNEQFF. In DNA, the CDR3 is TGTGCCAGCAGCCCCCTTGGTAGCGGGGGTCACTCCTACAATGAGCAGTTCTTC. The whole variable domain, remainder taken from reference TRBV11-2 and TRBJ2-1, is EAGVAQSPRYKIIEKRQSVAFWCNPISGHATLYWYQQILGQGPKLLIQFQNNGVVDDSQLPKDRFSAERLKGVDSTLKIQPAKLEDSAVYLCASSPLGSGGHSYNEQFFGPGTRLTVL.

This clone was recorded a few times. The chain recombines TRBV7-9 with TRBJ1-1; D perhaps matches TRBD1 (5 bases). The germline V gene encodes CDR1 SEHNR and CDR2 FQNEAQ (reference sequence). The V end lost 3 bases, the J end lost 1 base, and 6 bases lay between the germline ends. The CDR3 has 13 residues. This CDR3 is CASSFQGNTEAFF. Written as DNA, the CDR3 is TGTGCCAGCAGCTTTCAGGGGAACACTGAAGCTTTCTTT.